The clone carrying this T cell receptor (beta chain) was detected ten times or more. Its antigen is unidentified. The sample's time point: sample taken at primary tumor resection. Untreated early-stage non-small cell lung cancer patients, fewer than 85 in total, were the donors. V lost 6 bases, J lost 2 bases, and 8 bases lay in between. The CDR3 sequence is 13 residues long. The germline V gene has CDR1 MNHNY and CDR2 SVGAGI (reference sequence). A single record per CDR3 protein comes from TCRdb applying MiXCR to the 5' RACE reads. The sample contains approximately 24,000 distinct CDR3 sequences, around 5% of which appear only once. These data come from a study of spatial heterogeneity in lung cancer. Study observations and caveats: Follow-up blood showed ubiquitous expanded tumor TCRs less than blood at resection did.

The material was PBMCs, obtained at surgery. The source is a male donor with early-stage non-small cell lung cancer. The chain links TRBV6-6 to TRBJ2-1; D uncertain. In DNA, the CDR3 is TGTGCCAGCAGCCCAGGAACCTACAATGAGCAGTTCTTC. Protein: CASSPGTYNEQFF.